Shown below are 8 T cell receptor beta chains from a single sample sequenced in a study of blood T cell repertoires in COVID-19. The data were produced by immunoSEQ multiplex PCR, yet TCRdb's version contains in-frame clones alone and is incomplete. The data hold approximately 260,000 clones, with more than 85% observed a single time. The sample was peripheral blood. The source is a young man with active or convalescent COVID-19.

CDR3 region: CASSEARRDSNTGELFF. The CDR3 DNA is TGTGCCAGCAGTGAAGCGCGCCGGGATTCGAACACCGGGGAGCTGTTTTTT. The chain links TRBV2 to TRBJ2-2; D is perhaps TRBD2 (5 bases). This CDR3 is 17 amino acids long. Germline CDR1 SNHLY, CDR2 FYNNEI. V was clipped by 0 bases and J by 0 bases, with 11 bases between them.

A word on this clone: Relative to the germline gene, one junction end is altered; a read error may explain this. CDR3 in amino acids: CASSQEGREDSPLHF. CDR3 DNA: TGCGCCAGCAGCCAAGAAGGGCGGGAAGATTCTCCCCTCCACTTT. This rearrangement joins TRBV4-1 to TRBJ1-6; the D is unclear. The CDR3 length is 15 residues. CDR1 is MGHRA and CDR2 is YSYEKL in the germline V gene.

The chain recombines TRBV11-3 with TRBJ2-7; D may be TRBD1 (6 bases). With 7 bases removed from V and 2 bases from J, the gap between germline ends came to 15 bases. Looked up from germline, CDR1 is SGHNT and CDR2 is YENEEA. The CDR3 is 14 residues long. CDR3 in DNA: TGTGCCAGCACCCAGCAGGGGACCACCTACGAGCAGTACTTC. It encodes CASTQQGTTYEQYF.

This chain joins TRBV7-9 and TRBJ2-5; D not resolved. CDR3 size: 12 residues. V was clipped by 9 bases and J by 2 bases, with 10 bases between them. Germline V gene sequence: CDR1 SEHNR, CDR2 FQNEAQ (reference sequence). The CDR3 loop reads CASGEQQETQYF. CDR3 DNA sequence: TGTGCCAGTGGCGAACAGCAAGAGACCCAGTACTTC.

V and J are TRBV24-1 and TRBJ2-5; D is ambiguous. V lost 4 bases and J 2 bases, leaving 10 bases between the germline ends. The germline gives CDR1 KGHDR, CDR2 SFDVKD. There are 14 residues in the CDR3. CDR3 nucleotides: TGTGCCACCAGTGACCCGACATCTCAAGAGACCCAGTACTTC. Protein: CATSDPTSQETQYF.

The J gene is TRBJ2-7, the V gene TRBV11-3; 7 bases are a match to TRBD2. Per the germline V gene, CDR1 is SGHNT and CDR2 is YENEEA. Trimming removed 5 bases from V and 2 bases from J; junction bases left unmatched: 9. This CDR3 region has 15 residues. DNA for the CDR3: TGTGCCAGCAGCCCCAAGCGGGATCCTACCTACGAGCAGTACTTC. This codes for CASSPKRDPTYEQYF.

This clone was detected only a few times. The chain carries TRBV5-6 and TRBJ2-7, with 9 positions matching TRBD2. Trimming removed 6 bases from V and 4 bases from J; junction bases left unmatched: 20. Looked up from germline, CDR1 is SGHDT and CDR2 is YYEEEE. CDR3 length: 18 residues. The CDR3 here is CASTQALAGISTIYEQYF. CDR3 DNA: TGTGCCAGCACCCAGGCGCTAGCGGGAATTTCGACCATTTACGAGCAGTACTTC.

The chain recombines TRBV3-1 (or the pseudogene TRBV3-2) with TRBJ1-2; 9 bases are shared with TRBD1. The ends lost 4 bases at V and 8 bases at J; junction bases unmatched: 8. Per the germline V gene, CDR1 is LGHDT and CDR2 is YNNKEL (reference sequence). CDR3 length: 14 residues. In DNA form, the CDR3 reads TGTGCCAGCAGCCCCCTTGACAGGGGGGACGGCTACACCTTC. Amino acid sequence: CASSPLDRGDGYTF.